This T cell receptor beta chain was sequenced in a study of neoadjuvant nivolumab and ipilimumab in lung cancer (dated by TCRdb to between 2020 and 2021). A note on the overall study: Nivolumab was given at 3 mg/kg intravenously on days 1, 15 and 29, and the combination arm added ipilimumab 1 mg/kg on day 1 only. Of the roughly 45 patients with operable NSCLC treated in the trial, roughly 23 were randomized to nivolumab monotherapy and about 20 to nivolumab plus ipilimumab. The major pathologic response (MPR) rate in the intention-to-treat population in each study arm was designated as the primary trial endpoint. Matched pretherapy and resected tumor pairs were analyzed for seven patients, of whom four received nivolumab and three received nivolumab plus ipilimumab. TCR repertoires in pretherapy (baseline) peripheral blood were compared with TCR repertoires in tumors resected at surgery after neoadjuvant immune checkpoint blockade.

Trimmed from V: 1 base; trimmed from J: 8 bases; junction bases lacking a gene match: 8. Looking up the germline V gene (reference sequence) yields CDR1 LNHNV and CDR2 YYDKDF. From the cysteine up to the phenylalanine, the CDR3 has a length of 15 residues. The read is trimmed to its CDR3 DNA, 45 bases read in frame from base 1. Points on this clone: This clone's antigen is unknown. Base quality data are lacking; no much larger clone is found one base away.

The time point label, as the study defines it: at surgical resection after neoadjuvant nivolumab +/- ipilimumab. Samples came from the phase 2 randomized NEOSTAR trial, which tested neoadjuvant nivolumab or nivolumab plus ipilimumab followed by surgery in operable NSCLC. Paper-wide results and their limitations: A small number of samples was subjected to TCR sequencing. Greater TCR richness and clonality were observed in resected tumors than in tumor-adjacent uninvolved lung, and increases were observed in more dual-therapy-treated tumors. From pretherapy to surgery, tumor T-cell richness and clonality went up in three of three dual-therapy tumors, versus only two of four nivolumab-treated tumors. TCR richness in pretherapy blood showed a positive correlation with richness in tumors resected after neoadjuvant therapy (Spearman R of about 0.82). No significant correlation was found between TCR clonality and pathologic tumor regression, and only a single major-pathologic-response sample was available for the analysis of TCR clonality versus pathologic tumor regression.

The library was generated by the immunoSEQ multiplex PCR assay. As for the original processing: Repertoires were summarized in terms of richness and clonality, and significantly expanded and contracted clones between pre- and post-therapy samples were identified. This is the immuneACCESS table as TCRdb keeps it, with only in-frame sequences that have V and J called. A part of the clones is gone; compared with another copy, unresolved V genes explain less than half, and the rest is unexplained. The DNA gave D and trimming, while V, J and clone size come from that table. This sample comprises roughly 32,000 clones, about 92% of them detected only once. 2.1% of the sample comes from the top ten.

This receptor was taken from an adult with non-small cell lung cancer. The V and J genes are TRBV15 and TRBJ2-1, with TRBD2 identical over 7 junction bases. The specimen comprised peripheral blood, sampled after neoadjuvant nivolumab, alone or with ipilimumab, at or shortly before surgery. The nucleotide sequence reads TGTGCCACCAGCAGAGCGACTAGCAGTTTGGATGAGCAGTTCTTC. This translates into CATSRATSSLDEQFF.